This entry concerns a single TCR beta chain. Synthetic templates analogous to TCR were spiked into all PCRs individually. Libraries were prepared by immunoSEQ multiplex PCR; TCRdb keeps only in-frame clonotypes and omits some of them. The sample shows fewer than 45,000 clones, around 80% of them seen only once. These data are taken from a study of PD-L1 blockade in urothelial cancer. Across the whole study: The authors examined blood 3 weeks (second dose) and 6 weeks after treatment start. A median blood sample held 141,255 T cells and tens of thousands of unique TCRs.

Diagnoses among patients were locally advanced or metastatic urothelial carcinoma. The sequence came from a man aged 65-85 years with urothelial cancer. The source material was PBMCs, sampled around atezolizumab (anti-PD-L1) treatment.

DNA of the CDR3: TGTGCCAGTAGGGAGGGCAGTCTCAATCAGCCCCAGCATTTT. Translation: CASREGSLNQPQHF. The rearrangement uses TRBV19 and TRBJ1-5; D call uncertain. Per the germline V gene, CDR1 is LNHDA and CDR2 is SQIVND (reference sequence). V shed 6 bases and J shed 3 bases, with 12 bases lying between them. The CDR3 contains 14 residues.